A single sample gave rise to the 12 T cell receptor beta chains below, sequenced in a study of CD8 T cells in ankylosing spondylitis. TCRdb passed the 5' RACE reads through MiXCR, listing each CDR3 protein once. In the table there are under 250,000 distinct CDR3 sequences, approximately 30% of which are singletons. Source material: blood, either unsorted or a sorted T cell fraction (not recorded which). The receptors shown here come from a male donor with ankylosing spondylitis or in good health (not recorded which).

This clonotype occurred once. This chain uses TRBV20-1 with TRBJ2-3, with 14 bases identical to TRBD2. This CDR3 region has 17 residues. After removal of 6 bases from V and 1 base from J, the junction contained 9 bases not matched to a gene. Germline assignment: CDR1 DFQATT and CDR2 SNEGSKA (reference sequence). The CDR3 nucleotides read TGCAGTGCCCCGGCACCGGGACTAGCGGGGGGCACAGATACGCAGTATTTT. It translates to CSAPAPGLAGGTDTQYF.

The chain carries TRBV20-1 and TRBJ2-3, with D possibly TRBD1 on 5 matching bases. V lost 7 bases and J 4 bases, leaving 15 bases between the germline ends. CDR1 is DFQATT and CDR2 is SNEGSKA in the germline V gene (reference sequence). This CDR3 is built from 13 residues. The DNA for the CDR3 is TGCAGTGTAGGGGCTGTTGGTGCAGATACGCAGTATTTT. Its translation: CSVGAVGADTQYF.

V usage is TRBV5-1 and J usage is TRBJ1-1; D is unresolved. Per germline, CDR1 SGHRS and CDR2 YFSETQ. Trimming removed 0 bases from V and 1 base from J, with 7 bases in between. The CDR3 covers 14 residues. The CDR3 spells CASSLEVPNTEAFF. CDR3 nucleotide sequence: TGCGCCAGCAGCTTGGAGGTTCCGAACACTGAAGCTTTCTTT. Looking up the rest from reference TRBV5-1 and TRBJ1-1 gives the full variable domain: KAGVTQTPRYLIKTRGQQVTLSCSPISGHRSVSWYQQTPGQGLQFLFEYFSETQRNKGNFPGRFSGRQFSNSRSEMNVSTLELGDSALYLCASSLEVPNTEAFFGQGTRLTVV.

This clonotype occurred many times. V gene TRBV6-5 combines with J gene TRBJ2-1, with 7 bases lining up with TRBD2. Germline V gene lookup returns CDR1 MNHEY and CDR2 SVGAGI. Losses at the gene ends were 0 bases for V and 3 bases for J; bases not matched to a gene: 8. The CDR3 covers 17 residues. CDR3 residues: CASSYSPLAGVYNEQFF. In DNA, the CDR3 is TGTGCCAGCAGTTACTCCCCTCTTGCGGGGGTCTACAATGAGCAGTTCTTC.

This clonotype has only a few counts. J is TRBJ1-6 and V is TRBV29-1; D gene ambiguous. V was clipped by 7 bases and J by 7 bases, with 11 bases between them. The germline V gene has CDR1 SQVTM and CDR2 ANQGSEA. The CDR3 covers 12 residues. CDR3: CSAPSGNSPLHF. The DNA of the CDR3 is TGCAGCGCCCCGTCCGGGAATTCACCCCTCCACTTT.

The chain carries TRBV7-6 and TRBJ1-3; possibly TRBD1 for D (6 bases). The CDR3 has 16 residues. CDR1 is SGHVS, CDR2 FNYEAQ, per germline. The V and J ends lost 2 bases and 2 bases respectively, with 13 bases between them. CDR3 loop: CASSLLAGATGNTIYF. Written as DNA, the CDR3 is TGTGCCAGCAGCTTATTAGCAGGGGCGACTGGAAACACCATATATTTT.

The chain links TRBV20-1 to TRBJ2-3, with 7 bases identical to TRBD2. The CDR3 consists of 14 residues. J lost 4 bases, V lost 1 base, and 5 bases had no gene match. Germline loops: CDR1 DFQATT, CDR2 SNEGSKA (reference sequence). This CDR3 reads CSARVAGVPDTQYF. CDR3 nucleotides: TGCAGTGCTAGAGTCGCGGGGGTTCCAGATACGCAGTATTTT.

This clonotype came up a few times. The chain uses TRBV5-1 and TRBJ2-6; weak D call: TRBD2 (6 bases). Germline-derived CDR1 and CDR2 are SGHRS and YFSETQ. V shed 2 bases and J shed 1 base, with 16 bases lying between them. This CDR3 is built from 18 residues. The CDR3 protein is CASSFGSTVRSGANVLTF. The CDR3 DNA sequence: TGCGCCAGCAGCTTCGGGAGTACAGTCCGGTCTGGGGCCAACGTCCTGACTTTC.

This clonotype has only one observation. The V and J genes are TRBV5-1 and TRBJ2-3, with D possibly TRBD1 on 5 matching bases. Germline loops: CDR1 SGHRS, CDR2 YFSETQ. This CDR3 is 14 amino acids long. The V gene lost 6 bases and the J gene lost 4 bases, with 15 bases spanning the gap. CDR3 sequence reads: CASTPNQGSDTQYF. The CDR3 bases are TGCGCCAGCACCCCTAATCAGGGCTCAGATACGCAGTATTTT.

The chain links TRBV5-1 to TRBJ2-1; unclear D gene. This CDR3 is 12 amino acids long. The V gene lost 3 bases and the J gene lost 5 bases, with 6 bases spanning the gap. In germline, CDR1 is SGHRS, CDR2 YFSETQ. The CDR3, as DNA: TGCGCCAGCAGCTCAACTAACAATGAGCAGTTCTTC. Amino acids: CASSSTNNEQFF. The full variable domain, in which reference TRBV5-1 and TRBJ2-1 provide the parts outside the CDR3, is KAGVTQTPRYLIKTRGQQVTLSCSPISGHRSVSWYQQTPGQGLQFLFEYFSETQRNKGNFPGRFSGRQFSNSRSEMNVSTLELGDSALYLCASSSTNNEQFFGPGTRLTVL.

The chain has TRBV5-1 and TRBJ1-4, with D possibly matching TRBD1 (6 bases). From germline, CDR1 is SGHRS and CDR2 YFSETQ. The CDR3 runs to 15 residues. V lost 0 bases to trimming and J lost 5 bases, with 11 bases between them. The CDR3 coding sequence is TGCGCCAGCAGCTTGGATGGACAGCGCAATGAAAAACTGTTTTTT. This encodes CASSLDGQRNEKLFF.

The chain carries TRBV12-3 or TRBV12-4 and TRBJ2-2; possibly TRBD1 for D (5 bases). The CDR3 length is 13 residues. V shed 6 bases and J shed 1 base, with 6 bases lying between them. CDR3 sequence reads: CASSRVNTGELFF. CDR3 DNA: TGTGCCAGCAGCAGGGTGAACACCGGGGAGCTGTTTTTT.